The 22 T cell receptor beta chains below all came from one sample that was sequenced in a study of human T cells and chemical hapten exposure. The time point is: healthy volunteer bleed at 2 weeks. Sequencing started from total RNA isolated from unfractionated whole blood. Each CDR3 protein gets one entry after TCRdb re-called the RACE reads with MiXCR. This table holds some 93,000 distinct CDR3 sequences, about 8.6% found once. The sample comprised whole blood. These receptors all stem from a female donor in good health. Some clones in this sample may be carry-over from other donors' samples.

This clonotype turned up a few times. The gene calls are TRBV28 and TRBJ2-1, with 8 bases identical to TRBD2. This CDR3 has 14 amino acids. Germline-derived CDR1 and CDR2 are MDHEN and SYDVKM. After removal of 7 bases from V and 4 bases from J, the junction contained 6 bases not matched to a gene. CDR3 residues: CASKTSGVYNEQFF. In DNA form, the CDR3 reads TGTGCCAGCAAAACTAGCGGAGTTTACAATGAGCAGTTCTTC.

V usage is TRBV20-1 and J usage is TRBJ2-7; 9 bases fit TRBD2. Trimming at V came to 0 bases and at J to 4 bases, leaving 4 bases not matched to a gene. The germline V gene has CDR1 DFQATT and CDR2 SNEGSKA (reference sequence). This CDR3 spans 14 amino acids. CDR3 protein: CSAREVTSGYEQYF. CDR3 in DNA: TGCAGTGCTAGAGAGGTGACTAGCGGATACGAGCAGTACTTC.

This clonotype was observed a few times. The chain combines TRBV28 with TRBJ2-3; D is unclear. The germline gives CDR1 MDHEN, CDR2 SYDVKM. V gave up 5 bases and J gave up 5 bases, with 14 bases separating them. The CDR3 consists of 14 residues. In DNA, the CDR3 is TGTGCCAGCAGTCCACTCGTTGTTGGAGATACGCAGTATTTT. The encoded protein is CASSPLVVGDTQYF.

The chain carries TRBV5-4 and TRBJ2-1; 11 positions agree with TRBD2. Germline V gives CDR1 SGHNT, CDR2 YYREEE (reference sequence). There are 17 residues in the CDR3. The junction had 12 bases not matched to a gene; V was cut back by 3 bases and J by 7 bases. The CDR3 loop is CASSSKIAGGPGNEQFF. The DNA of the CDR3 is TGTGCCAGCAGCTCAAAGATAGCGGGAGGGCCGGGGAATGAGCAGTTCTTC. Filled out from reference TRBV5-4 and TRBJ2-1, the complete variable domain reads ETGVTQSPTHLIKTRGQQVTLRCSSQSGHNTVSWYQQALGQGPQFIFQYYREEENGRGNFPPRFSGLQFPNYSSELNVNALELDDSALYLCASSSKIAGGPGNEQFFGPGTRLTVL.

Ten or more counts support this clonotype. The chain couples TRBV9 to TRBJ2-7; 9 bases are shared with TRBD2. The CDR3 runs to 16 residues. Germline V gene data show CDR1 as SGDLS and CDR2 as YYNGEE. J lost 4 bases, V lost 4 bases, and 12 bases had no gene match. The chain's CDR3 is CASSPSGGRAGYEQYF. In DNA, the CDR3 is TGTGCCAGCAGCCCTTCTGGCGGGAGGGCCGGATACGAGCAGTACTTC.

This chain connects TRBV9 to TRBJ2-1; D ambiguous. The CDR3 is 14 amino acids. The germline CDR1 and CDR2 sequences are SGDLS and YYNGEE. V dropped 2 bases and J dropped 1 base, with 7 bases sitting between them. The CDR3 sequence: CASSVNPSYNEQFF. Written as DNA, the CDR3 is TGTGCCAGCAGCGTGAACCCGTCCTACAATGAGCAGTTCTTC.

This clonotype was observed a few times. The rearrangement joins TRBV7-9 to TRBJ2-7, with 7 bases lining up with TRBD2. The germline V gene has CDR1 SEHNR and CDR2 FQNEAQ (reference sequence). The length of the CDR3 is 15 residues. With V trimmed by 0 bases and J by 7 bases, 9 bases remained unmatched. CDR3 sequence (DNA): TGTGCCAGCAGCTTAGCGGGGGGGTTCGTTTCGGAGCAGTACTTC. It specifies CASSLAGGFVSEQYF.

In its sample, this clonotype was seen many times. The chain employs TRBV11-3 and TRBJ2-1, with 10 positions matching TRBD2. From germline, CDR1 is SGHNT and CDR2 YENEEA. The CDR3 consists of 15 residues. With V trimmed by 5 bases and J by 8 bases, 9 bases remained unmatched. The CDR3 is CASSDTGLANHEQFF. CDR3 sequence (DNA): TGTGCCAGCAGCGACACGGGACTAGCGAACCATGAGCAGTTCTTC.

The V gene is TRBV20-1, the J gene TRBJ2-1, with 10 nucleotides matching TRBD2. CDR1 and CDR2 (germline): DFQATT, SNEGSKA (reference sequence). With V trimmed by 7 bases and J by 1 base, 7 bases remained unmatched. The CDR3 runs to 15 residues. DNA for the CDR3: TGCAGTGAAGCTAGCGGGAGTAGGTCCTACAATGAGCAGTTCTTC. Protein product: CSEASGSRSYNEQFF.

The chain recombines TRBV6-4 with TRBJ1-5; D not certain. Germline CDR1 is MRHNA and CDR2 is SNTAGT. This CDR3 is built from 13 residues. Trimming cost V 4 bases and J 0 bases, with 4 bases left between them. CDR3 residues: CASSADSNQPQHF. The CDR3 DNA reads as TGTGCCAGCAGTGCAGATAGCAATCAGCCCCAGCATTTT.

The chain combines TRBV28 with TRBJ1-2; D is undetermined. Germline lookup yields CDR1 MDHEN and CDR2 SYDVKM. V lost 3 bases, J lost 8 bases, and 10 bases lay in between. This CDR3 has 12 amino acids. The CDR3 DNA reads TGTGCCAGCAGTTTCGGAAGGGTGGGCTACACCTTC. Translated, it gives CASSFGRVGYTF.

This chain uses TRBV9 with TRBJ2-3; D gene unclear. CDR3 size: 14 residues. V lost 3 bases, J lost 0 bases, and 8 bases lay in between. CDR1 and CDR2 from the germline V gene are SGDLS and YYNGEE. The CDR3 region has the DNA TGTGCCAGCAGCGAAACGACTAGCACAGATACGCAGTATTTT. It encodes CASSETTSTDTQYF.

V usage is TRBV14 and J usage is TRBJ2-2; D may be TRBD2 (5 bases). This CDR3 is built from 16 residues. The germline V gene encodes CDR1 SGHDN and CDR2 FVKESK. The V gene lost 1 base and the J gene lost 1 base, with 10 bases spanning the gap. For the CDR3, the DNA is TGTGCCAGCAGCCAAGTTCCTGGAGGGAACACCGGGGAGCTGTTTTTT. Protein product: CASSQVPGGNTGELFF.

This clonotype showed up just a few times. V is TRBV28 and J is TRBJ1-5; maybe TRBD1 (5 bases). This CDR3 contains 15 residues. V was shortened by 2 bases and J by 7 bases, with 15 bases between the two germline ends. Germline CDR1 reads MDHEN; CDR2 reads SYDVKM. CDR3 sequence (DNA): TGTGCCAGCAGTTTAGAGGGCCAGGGTTGGCAGCCCCAGCATTTT. Residues: CASSLEGQGWQPQHF.

The gene calls are TRBV3-1 and TRBJ1-1; D possibly corresponds to TRBD1 (5 bases). The germline V gene encodes CDR1 LGHDT and CDR2 YNNKEL (reference sequence). The CDR3 length is 11 residues. V was pared by 1 base and J by 12 bases, with 9 bases between. CDR3 in amino acids: CASSQVGETFF. Written as DNA, the CDR3 is TGTGCCAGCAGCCAAGTGGGGGAAACTTTCTTT.

This clonotype was seen many times. The chain is built from TRBV11-2 and TRBJ1-5; 7 nucleotides align to TRBD1. Germline V gene sequence: CDR1 SGHAT, CDR2 FQNNGV. J lost 7 bases, V lost 1 base, and 7 bases had no gene match. The CDR3 contains 15 residues. This chain's CDR3 is CASSLGQGVSQPQHF. In DNA form, the CDR3 reads TGTGCCAGCAGCTTAGGACAGGGAGTAAGCCAGCCCCAGCATTTT.

The chain is built from TRBV20-1 and TRBJ1-5, with D possibly matching TRBD1 (5 bases). Germline assignment: CDR1 DFQATT and CDR2 SNEGSKA (reference sequence). Trimming shortened V by 0 bases and J by 7 bases, and 7 bases separated the two germline ends. The CDR3 runs to 12 residues. The CDR3 loop is CSAREEGQPQHF. CDR3 nucleotides: TGCAGTGCTAGAGAAGAGGGGCAGCCCCAGCATTTT.

This clonotype came up a few times. The chain has TRBV20-1 and TRBJ2-1, with 7 bases that match TRBD2. J gave up 3 bases and V 6 bases, and 8 bases lay outside the gene matches. CDR1 is DFQATT and CDR2 is SNEGSKA in the germline V gene (reference sequence). This CDR3 contains 14 residues. The CDR3 protein is CSAITSAYYNEQFF. The CDR3 DNA sequence: TGCAGTGCAATTACTAGCGCCTACTACAATGAGCAGTTCTTC.

This clonotype has only a few counts. The J gene is TRBJ2-2, the V gene TRBV7-2; TRBD2 might be the D (7 bases). Germline V gene sequence: CDR1 SGHTA, CDR2 FQGNSA. The CDR3 spans 15 residues. V was trimmed by 6 bases and J by 3 bases, leaving 14 bases between them. CDR3 sequence reads: CASRIQGRDTGELFF. CDR3 bases: TGTGCCAGCAGAATCCAGGGGAGGGACACCGGGGAGCTGTTTTTT.

For this clonotype: In this CDR3 the conserved last residue, phenylalanine or tryptophan, is missing, so a read error is likely. The rearrangement uses TRBV20-1 and TRBJ2-1, with TRBD2 matching 7 bases. The germline gives CDR1 DFQATT, CDR2 SNEGSKA (reference sequence). This CDR3 has 13 amino acids. The CDR3 here is CIAGDASYNEQFL. The CDR3 DNA reads as TGCATTGCGGGAGATGCCTCCTACAATGAGCAGTTCCTC.

This clonotype has ten or more counts. The chain employs TRBV18 and TRBJ2-3, with a weak D call TRBD2 (5 bases). Germline CDR1 reads KGHSH; CDR2 reads LQKENI. Trimming took off 0 bases at V and 1 base at J, with 8 bases between the two ends. The CDR3 is made up of 15 amino acids. CDR3 sequence reads: CASSPPLARTDTQYF. As DNA, the CDR3 is TGTGCCAGCTCACCACCGTTAGCGCGCACAGATACGCAGTATTTT.

This chain connects TRBV6-5 to TRBJ1-1; D ambiguous. This CDR3 comprises 17 residues. Germline V CDR1 and CDR2: MNHEY, SVGAGI. Trimming cost V 2 bases and J 0 bases, with 16 bases left between them. The DNA for the CDR3 is TGTGCCAGCAGTTACGGATTGCGGCTCGACATGAACACTGAAGCTTTCTTT. Translated, it gives CASSYGLRLDMNTEAFF.